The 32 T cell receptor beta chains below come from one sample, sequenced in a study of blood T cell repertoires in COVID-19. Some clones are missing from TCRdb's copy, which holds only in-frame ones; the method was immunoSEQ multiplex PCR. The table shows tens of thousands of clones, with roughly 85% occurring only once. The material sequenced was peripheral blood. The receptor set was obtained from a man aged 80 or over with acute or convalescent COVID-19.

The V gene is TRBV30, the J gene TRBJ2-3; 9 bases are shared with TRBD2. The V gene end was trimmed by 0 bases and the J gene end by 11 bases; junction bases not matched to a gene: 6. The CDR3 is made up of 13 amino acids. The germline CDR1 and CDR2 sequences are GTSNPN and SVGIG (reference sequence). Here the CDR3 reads CAWSVVGGRVQYF. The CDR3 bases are TGTGCCTGGAGTGTTGTGGGCGGGAGGGTGCAGTATTTT.

CDR3 sequence: CASSRGQGYGYTF. CDR3 bases: TGTGCCAGCAGCAGGGGACAGGGATATGGCTACACCTTC. The rearrangement uses TRBV6-2 or TRBV6-3 and TRBJ1-2; TRBD1 matches at 9 bases. The CDR3 is made up of 13 amino acids. CDR1 is MNHEY, CDR2 SVGEGT, per germline. After removal of 6 bases from V and 5 bases from J, the junction contained 4 bases not matched to a gene.

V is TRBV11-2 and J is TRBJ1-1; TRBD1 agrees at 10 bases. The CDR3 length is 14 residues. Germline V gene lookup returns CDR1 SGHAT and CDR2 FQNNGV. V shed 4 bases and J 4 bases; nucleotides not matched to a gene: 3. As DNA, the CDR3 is TGTGCCAGCAGCTCGGACAGGGGGTTCACTGAAGCTTTCTTT. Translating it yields CASSSDRGFTEAFF.

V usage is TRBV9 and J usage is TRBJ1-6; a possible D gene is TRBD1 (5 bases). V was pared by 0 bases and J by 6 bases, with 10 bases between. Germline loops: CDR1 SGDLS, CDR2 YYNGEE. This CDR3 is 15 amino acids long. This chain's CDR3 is CASSVAGEGNSPLHF. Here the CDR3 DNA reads TGTGCCAGCAGCGTAGCGGGGGAGGGTAATTCACCCCTCCACTTT.

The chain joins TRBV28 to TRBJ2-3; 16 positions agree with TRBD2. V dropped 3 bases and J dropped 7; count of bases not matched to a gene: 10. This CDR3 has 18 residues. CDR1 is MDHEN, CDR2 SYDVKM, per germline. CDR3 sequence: CASSFHGGLAGGGYTQYF. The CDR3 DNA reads TGTGCCAGCAGTTTCCACGGGGGACTAGCGGGAGGGGGCTATACGCAGTATTTT.

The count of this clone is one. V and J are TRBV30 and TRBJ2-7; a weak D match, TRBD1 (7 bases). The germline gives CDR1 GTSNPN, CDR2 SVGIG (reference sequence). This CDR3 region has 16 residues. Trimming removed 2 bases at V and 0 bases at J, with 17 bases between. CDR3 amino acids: CAWSQGAGGLSYEQYF. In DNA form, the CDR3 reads TGTGCCTGGAGTCAAGGGGCAGGGGGGCTCTCCTACGAGCAGTACTTC.

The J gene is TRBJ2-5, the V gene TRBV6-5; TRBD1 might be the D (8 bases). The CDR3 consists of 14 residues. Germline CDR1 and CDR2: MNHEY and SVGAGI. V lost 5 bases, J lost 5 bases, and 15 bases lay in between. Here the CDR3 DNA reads TGTGCCAGCAGTCAATACAGGGGGGGTGAGACCCAGTACTTC. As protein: CASSQYRGGETQYF.

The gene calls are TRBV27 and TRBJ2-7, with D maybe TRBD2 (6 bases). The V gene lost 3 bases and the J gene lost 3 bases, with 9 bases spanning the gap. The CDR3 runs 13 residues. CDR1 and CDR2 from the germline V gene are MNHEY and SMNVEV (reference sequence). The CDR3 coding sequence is TGTGCCAGCAGTTTCCCCGGGGGCTACGAGCAGTACTTC. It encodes CASSFPGGYEQYF.

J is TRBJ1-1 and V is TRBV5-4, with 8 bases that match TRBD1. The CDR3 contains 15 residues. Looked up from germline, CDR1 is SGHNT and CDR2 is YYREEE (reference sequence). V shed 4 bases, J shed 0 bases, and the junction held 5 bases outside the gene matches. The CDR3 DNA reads TGTGCCAGCAGCATAGGACAGGGCCTGAACACTGAAGCTTTCTTT. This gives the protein CASSIGQGLNTEAFF.

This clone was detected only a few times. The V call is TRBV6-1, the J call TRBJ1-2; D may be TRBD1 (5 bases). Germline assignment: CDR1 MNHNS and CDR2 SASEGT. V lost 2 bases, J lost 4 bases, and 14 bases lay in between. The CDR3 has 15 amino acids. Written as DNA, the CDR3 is TGTGCCAGCAGTGAATATGTGGGGGGGACCTATGGCTACACCTTC. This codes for CASSEYVGGTYGYTF.

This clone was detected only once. The CDR3 is CASLKPSGQSSYGYTF. CDR3 DNA: TGTGCCAGTTTAAAACCTTCGGGACAGTCTTCATATGGCTACACCTTC. The V call is TRBV19, the J call TRBJ1-2, with 7 bases identical to TRBD1. Per the germline V gene, CDR1 is LNHDA and CDR2 is SQIVND (reference sequence). The V and J ends lost 8 bases and 5 bases, in that order; junction bases with no gene match: 17. There are 16 residues in the CDR3.

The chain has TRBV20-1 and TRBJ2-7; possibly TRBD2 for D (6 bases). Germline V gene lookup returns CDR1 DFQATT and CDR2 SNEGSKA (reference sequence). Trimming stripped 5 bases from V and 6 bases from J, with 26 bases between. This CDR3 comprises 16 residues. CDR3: CSAGGRGFSLGFEQYF. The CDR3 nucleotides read TGCAGTGCTGGTGGTCGGGGGTTCTCCTTGGGCTTCGAGCAGTACTTC.

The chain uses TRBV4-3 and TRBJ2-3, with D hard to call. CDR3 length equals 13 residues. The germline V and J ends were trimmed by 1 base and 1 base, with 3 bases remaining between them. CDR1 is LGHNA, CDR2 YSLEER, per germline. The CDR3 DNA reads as TGCGCCAGCAGCCAAGTAGGCACAGATACGCAGTATTTT. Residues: CASSQVGTDTQYF.

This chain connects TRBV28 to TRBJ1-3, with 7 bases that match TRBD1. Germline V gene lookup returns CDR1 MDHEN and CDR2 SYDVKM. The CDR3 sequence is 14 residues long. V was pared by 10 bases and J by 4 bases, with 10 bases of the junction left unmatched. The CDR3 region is CATASGTAGNTIYF. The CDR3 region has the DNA TGTGCCACAGCCTCTGGGACAGCAGGAAACACCATATATTTT.

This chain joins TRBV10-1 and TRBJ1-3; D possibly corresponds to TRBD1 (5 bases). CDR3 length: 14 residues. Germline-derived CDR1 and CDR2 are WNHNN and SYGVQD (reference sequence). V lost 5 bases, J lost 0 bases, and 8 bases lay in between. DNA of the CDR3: TGCGCCAGCAGTTCGACAGCCTCTGGAAACACCATATATTTT. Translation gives CASSSTASGNTIYF.

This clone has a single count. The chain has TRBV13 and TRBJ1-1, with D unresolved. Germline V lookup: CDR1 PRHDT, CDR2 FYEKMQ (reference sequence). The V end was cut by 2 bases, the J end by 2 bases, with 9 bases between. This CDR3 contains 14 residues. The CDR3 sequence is CASSLSRANTEAFF. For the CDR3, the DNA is TGTGCCAGCAGCTTATCGCGGGCAAACACTGAAGCTTTCTTT.

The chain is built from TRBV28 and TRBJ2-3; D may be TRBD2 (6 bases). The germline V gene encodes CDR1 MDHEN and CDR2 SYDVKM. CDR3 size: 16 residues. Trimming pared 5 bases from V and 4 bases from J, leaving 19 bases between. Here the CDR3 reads CASSPLGGMGADTQYF. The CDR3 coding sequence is TGTGCCAGCAGTCCACTTGGCGGGATGGGGGCAGATACGCAGTATTTT. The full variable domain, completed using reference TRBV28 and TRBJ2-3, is DVKVTQSSRYLVKRTGEKVFLECVQDMDHENMFWYRQDPGLGLRLIYFSYDVKMKEKGDIPEGYSVSREKKERFSLILESASTNQTSMYLCASSPLGGMGADTQYFGPGTRLTVL.

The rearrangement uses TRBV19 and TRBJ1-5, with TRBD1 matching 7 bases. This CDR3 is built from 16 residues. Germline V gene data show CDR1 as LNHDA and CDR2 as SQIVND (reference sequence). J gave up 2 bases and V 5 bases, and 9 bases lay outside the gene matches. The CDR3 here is CASSSNTDRGNQPQHF. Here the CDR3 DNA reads TGTGCCAGTAGTTCTAACACTGACAGGGGCAATCAGCCCCAGCATTTT.

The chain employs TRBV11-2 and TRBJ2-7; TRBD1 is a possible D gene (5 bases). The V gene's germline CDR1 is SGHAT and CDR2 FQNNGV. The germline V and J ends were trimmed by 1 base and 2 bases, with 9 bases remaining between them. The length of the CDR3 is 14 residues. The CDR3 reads CASSLGTPAYEQYF. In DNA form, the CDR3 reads TGTGCCAGCAGCTTAGGGACACCGGCCTACGAGCAGTACTTC.

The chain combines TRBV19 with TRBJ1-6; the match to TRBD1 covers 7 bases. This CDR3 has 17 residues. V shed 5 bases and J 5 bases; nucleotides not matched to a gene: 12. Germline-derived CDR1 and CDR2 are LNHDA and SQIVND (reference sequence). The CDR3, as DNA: TGTGCCAGTAGTCCCTTCAGGGGGTCTACGGATAATTCACCCCTCCACTTT. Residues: CASSPFRGSTDNSPLHF. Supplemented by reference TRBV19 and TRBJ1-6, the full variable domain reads DGGITQSPKYLFRKEGQNVTLSCEQNLNHDAMYWYRQDPGQGLRLIYYSQIVNDFQKGDIAEGYSVSREKKESFPLTVTSAQKNPTAFYLCASSPFRGSTDNSPLHFGNGTRLTVT.

CDR3: CASSRPDINEKLFF. The CDR3 nucleotides are TGTGCCAGCAGTCGACCAGACATTAATGAAAAACTGTTTTTT. The chain employs TRBV5-4 and TRBJ1-4, with D uncertain. The CDR3 covers 14 residues. The V end was cut by 5 bases, the J end by 4 bases, with 12 bases between. CDR1 and CDR2 from the germline V gene are SGHNT and YYREEE (reference sequence).

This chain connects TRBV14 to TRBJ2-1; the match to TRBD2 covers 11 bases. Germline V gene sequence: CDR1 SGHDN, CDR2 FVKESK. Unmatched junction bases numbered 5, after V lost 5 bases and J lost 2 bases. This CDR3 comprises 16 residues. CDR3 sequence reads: CASSYSGRGTYNEQFF. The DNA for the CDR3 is TGTGCCAGCAGCTATAGCGGGAGGGGGACCTACAATGAGCAGTTCTTC.

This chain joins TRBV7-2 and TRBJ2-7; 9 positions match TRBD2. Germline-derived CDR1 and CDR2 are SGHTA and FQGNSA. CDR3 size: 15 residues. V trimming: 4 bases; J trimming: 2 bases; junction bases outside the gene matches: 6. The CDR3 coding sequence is TGTGCCAGCAGCTATCCGGGACTAGCTCCCTACGAGCAGTACTTC. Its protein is CASSYPGLAPYEQYF.

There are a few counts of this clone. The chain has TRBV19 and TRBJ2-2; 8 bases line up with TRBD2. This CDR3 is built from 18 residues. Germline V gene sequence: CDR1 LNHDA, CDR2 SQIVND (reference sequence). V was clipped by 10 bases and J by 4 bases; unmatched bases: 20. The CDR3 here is CATPSSGSGISGTGELFF. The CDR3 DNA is TGTGCCACCCCTAGTAGTGGTAGCGGGATTTCAGGCACCGGGGAGCTGTTTTTT. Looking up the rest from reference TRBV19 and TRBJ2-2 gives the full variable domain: DGGITQSPKYLFRKEGQNVTLSCEQNLNHDAMYWYRQDPGQGLRLIYYSQIVNDFQKGDIAEGYSVSREKKESFPLTVTSAQKNPTAFYLCATPSSGSGISGTGELFFGEGSRLTVL.

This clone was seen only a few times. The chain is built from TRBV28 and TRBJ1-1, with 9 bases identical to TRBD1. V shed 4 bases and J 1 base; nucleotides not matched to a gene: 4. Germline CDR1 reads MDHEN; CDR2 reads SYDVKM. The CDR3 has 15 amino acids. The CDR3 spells CASSSRGQGNTEAFF. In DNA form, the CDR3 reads TGTGCCAGCAGTTCCCGGGGACAGGGGAACACTGAAGCTTTCTTT.

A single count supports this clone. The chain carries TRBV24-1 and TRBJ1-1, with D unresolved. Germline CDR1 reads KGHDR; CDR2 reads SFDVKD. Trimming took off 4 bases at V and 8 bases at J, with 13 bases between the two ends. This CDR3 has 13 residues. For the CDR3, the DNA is TGTGCCACCAGTGACCCAGGAGGAGGAGAAGCTTTCTTT. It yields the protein CATSDPGGGEAFF.

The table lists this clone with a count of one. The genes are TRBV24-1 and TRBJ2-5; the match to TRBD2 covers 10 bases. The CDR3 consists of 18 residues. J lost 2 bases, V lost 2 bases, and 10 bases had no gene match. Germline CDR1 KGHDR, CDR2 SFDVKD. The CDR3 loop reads CATSDSLRTSGSQETQYF. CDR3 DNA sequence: TGTGCCACCAGTGATTCCCTACGGACTAGCGGATCACAAGAGACCCAGTACTTC.

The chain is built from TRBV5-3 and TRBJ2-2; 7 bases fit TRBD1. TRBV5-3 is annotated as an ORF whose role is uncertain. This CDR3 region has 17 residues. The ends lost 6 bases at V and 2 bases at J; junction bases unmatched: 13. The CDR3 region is CARTRQGLFPNTGELFF. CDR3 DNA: TGTGCCAGAACAAGACAGGGTCTGTTCCCAAACACCGGGGAGCTGTTTTTT.

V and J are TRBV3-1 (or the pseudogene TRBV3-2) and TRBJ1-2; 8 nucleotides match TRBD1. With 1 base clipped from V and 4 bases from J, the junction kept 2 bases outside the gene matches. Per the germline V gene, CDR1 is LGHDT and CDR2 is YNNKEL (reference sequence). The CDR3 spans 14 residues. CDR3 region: CASSQGQGSYGYTF. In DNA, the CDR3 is TGTGCCAGCAGCCAAGGACAGGGGTCCTATGGCTACACCTTC.

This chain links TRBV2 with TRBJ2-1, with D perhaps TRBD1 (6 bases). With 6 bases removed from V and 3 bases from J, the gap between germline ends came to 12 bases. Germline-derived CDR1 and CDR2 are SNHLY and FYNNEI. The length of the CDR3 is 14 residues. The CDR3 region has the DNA TGTGCCAGCAGATCGAACAGGGACTACAATGAGCAGTTCTTC. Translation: CASRSNRDYNEQFF.

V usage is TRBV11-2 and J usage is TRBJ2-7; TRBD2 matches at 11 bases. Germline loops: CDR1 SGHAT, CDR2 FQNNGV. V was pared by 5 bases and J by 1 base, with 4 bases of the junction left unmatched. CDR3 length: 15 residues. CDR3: CASSPSSGRSYEQYF. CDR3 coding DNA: TGTGCCAGCAGCCCCTCTAGCGGGAGGTCCTACGAGCAGTACTTC.

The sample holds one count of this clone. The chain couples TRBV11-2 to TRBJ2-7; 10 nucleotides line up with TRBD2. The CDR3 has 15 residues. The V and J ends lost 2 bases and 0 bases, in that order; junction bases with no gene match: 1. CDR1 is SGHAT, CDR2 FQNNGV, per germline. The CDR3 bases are TGTGCCAGCAGCTTATTAGCGGGAGGCTCCTACGAGCAGTACTTC. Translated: CASSLLAGGSYEQYF.